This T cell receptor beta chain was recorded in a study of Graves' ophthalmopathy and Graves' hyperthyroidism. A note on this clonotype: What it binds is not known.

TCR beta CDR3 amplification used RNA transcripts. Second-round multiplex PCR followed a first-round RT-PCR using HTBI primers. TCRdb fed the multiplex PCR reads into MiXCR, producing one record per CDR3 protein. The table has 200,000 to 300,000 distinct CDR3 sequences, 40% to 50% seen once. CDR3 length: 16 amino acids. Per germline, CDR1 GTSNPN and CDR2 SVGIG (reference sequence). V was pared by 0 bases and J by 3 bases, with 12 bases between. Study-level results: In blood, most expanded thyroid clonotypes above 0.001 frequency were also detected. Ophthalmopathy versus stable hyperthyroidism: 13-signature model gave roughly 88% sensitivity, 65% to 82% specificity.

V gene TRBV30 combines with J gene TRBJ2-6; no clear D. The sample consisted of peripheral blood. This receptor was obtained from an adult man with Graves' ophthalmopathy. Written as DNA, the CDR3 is TGTGCCTGGAGTGTAGTCCCAGGTAGTGGGGCCAACGTCCTGACTTTC. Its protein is CAWSVVPGSGANVLTF.